This record concerns one TCR beta chain sequence. The data were taken from a study of blood T cell repertoires in COVID-19. On the study more broadly: Spain, Italy and the United States supplied samples that represented acute and convalescent COVID-19. In each case, the material was cDNA or gDNA derived from T cells, B-cell-depleted T cells, or PBMCs.

In the original workflow: The authors estimated nucleated cell counts from reference gene primer amplification. Sequencing used immunoSEQ multiplex PCR; TCRdb keeps in-frame clones, though not all of them. V, J and clone size reflect that table, while D and trimming were determined from the DNA. Of about 44,000 clones in the sample, around three quarters were seen once. Germline V gives CDR1 MDHEN, CDR2 SYDVKM. V was clipped by 6 bases and J by 0 bases, with 12 bases between them. The CDR3 sequence is 14 residues long. The V call is TRBV28, the J call TRBJ2-7; no firm D call. The TCR comes from a man older than 75 with acute or convalescent COVID-19. Source material: peripheral blood. The CDR3 DNA reads TGTGCCAGCAGCCTTACGTGGAGCTCCTACGAGCAGTACTTC. Translation: CASSLTWSSYEQYF.